Here is one T cell receptor (beta chain) with its context. The data originate from a study of blood T cell repertoires in COVID-19. TCRdb's copy holds only in-frame clones and misses some; the assay was immunoSEQ multiplex PCR. The sample gives fewer than 350,000 clones, about 86% of which show up once; over 9.5% is in the top ten. Germline V gives CDR1 SGHVS, CDR2 FQNEAQ. The V end lost 5 bases, the J end lost 5 bases, and 22 bases lay between the germline ends. The CDR3 length is 17 residues. The V and J genes are TRBV7-8 and TRBJ2-1, with D perhaps matching TRBD2 (7 bases). The sequence derives from a woman aged 25 to 45 with COVID-19, enrolled during active disease. Input material: peripheral blood. The CDR3 nucleotides are TGTGCCAGCAGCACACGGGCCCGGGGGGCACCACACAATGAGCAGTTCTTC. It encodes CASSTRARGAPHNEQFF.